The 8 T cell receptor beta chains reported below all come from one sample, sequenced in a study of blood T cells in healthy people across ages. The use of a sample-barcoded 5' primer and a J-beta primer mix characterized a second PCR of roughly 6 to 11 cycles. One entry per CDR3 protein results from TCRdb running MiXCR on the 5' RACE reads. The data hold about 1.5 million distinct CDR3 sequences, with 35% to 45% observed a single time. The specimen was blood. These receptors originate from a woman younger than 35 in good health.

The sample holds a few counts of this clonotype. The chain has TRBV7-2 and TRBJ1-2, with 8 nucleotides matching TRBD1. V trimming: 5 bases; J trimming: 9 bases; junction bases outside the gene matches: 8. CDR1 is SGHTA and CDR2 is FQGNSA in the germline V gene. This CDR3 region has 13 residues. This CDR3 is CASSPDRESSYTF. The CDR3 region has the DNA TGTGCCAGCAGCCCGGACAGGGAGAGTAGCTACACCTTC.

This clonotype turned up a few times. The chain couples TRBV27 to TRBJ2-1; D possibly corresponds to TRBD2 (7 bases). CDR3 length: 14 amino acids. Germline V CDR1 and CDR2: MNHEY, SMNVEV (reference sequence). Trimming shortened V by 8 bases and J by 7 bases, and 18 bases separated the two germline ends. CDR3 residues: CASEGGGYTNEQFF. The CDR3 DNA sequence: TGTGCCAGCGAAGGGGGGGGCTATACAAATGAGCAGTTCTTC.

V and J are TRBV27 and TRBJ2-7; D might be TRBD2 (5 bases). Germline-derived CDR1 and CDR2 are MNHEY and SMNVEV (reference sequence). The CDR3 extends over 16 amino acids. V was pared by 4 bases and J by 0 bases, with 16 bases between. DNA of the CDR3: TGTGCCAGCAGTTCTACTTTCGCGGGTAGCTCCTACGAGCAGTACTTC. Translating it yields CASSSTFAGSSYEQYF.

The chain is built from TRBV5-1 and TRBJ2-5; D ambiguous. The germline gives CDR1 SGHRS, CDR2 YFSETQ. This CDR3 is 14 amino acids long. Trimming left V 0 bases short and J 2 bases short, with 8 bases between. The CDR3 here is CASSLEARQETQYF. The DNA for the CDR3 is TGCGCCAGCAGCTTGGAGGCAAGACAAGAGACCCAGTACTTC. Using reference TRBV5-1 and TRBJ2-5 for the parts outside the CDR3, the full variable domain is KAGVTQTPRYLIKTRGQQVTLSCSPISGHRSVSWYQQTPGQGLQFLFEYFSETQRNKGNFPGRFSGRQFSNSRSEMNVSTLELGDSALYLCASSLEARQETQYFGPGTRLLVL.

The genes are TRBV6-1 and TRBJ1-2; 8 bases line up with TRBD1. Trimming at V came to 2 bases and at J to 0 bases, leaving 8 bases not matched to a gene. The V gene's germline CDR1 is MNHNS and CDR2 SASEGT. This CDR3 region has 17 residues. CDR3 sequence reads: CASSEIRGRVANYGYTF. As DNA, the CDR3 is TGTGCCAGCAGTGAAATCAGGGGGCGCGTAGCTAACTATGGCTACACCTTC.

The rearrangement uses TRBV20-1 and TRBJ2-3, with 8 bases lining up with TRBD2. From germline, CDR1 is DFQATT and CDR2 SNEGSKA (reference sequence). CDR3 size: 15 residues. V was pared by 3 bases and J by 1 base, with 6 bases of the junction left unmatched. This CDR3 is CSASRGGLRTDTQYF. CDR3 nucleotides: TGCAGTGCTAGTCGGGGGGGACTACGCACAGATACGCAGTATTTT.

The chain joins TRBV7-9 to TRBJ2-3, with D possibly matching TRBD2 (6 bases). This CDR3 spans 16 amino acids. With 1 base removed from V and 2 bases from J, the gap between germline ends came to 13 bases. From germline, CDR1 is SEHNR and CDR2 FQNEAQ (reference sequence). The CDR3 here is CASSLEWGESTDTQYF. The DNA for the CDR3 is TGTGCCAGCAGCTTAGAATGGGGGGAATCCACAGATACGCAGTATTTT.

A word on this clonotype: Its ends do not fully match the called genes, so a read error is possible. This chain uses TRBV11-2 with TRBJ2-1; unclear D gene. CDR3 length: 14 residues. From germline, CDR1 is SGHAT and CDR2 FQNNGV. This CDR3 is CASSLESAYNERFF. CDR3 coding DNA: TGTGCCAGCAGCTTAGAGAGCGCTTACAATGAGCGGTTCTTC.